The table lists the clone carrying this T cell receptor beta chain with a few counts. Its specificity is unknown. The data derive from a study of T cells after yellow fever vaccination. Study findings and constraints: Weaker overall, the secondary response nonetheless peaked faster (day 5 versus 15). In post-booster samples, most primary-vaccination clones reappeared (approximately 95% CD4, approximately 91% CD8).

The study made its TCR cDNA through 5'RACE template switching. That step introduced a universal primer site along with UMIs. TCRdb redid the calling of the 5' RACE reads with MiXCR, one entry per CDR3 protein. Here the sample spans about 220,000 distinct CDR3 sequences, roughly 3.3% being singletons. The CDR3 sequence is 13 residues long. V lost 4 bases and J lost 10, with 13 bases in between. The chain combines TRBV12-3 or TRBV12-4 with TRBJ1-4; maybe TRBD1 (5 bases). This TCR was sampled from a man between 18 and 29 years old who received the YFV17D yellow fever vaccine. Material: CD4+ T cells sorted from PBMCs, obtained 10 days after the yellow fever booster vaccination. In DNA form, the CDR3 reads TGTGCCAGCAGTTCGGGCGGTGGGGGAAAACTGTTTTTT. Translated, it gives CASSSGGGGKLFF.